These 17 T cell receptor beta chains were all obtained from the same sample, sequenced in a study of Ad26.COV2.S vaccination and SARS-CoV-2 variants. This sample's treatment: some 19 received Ad26.COV2.S at low or high dose, single or two shots; about 5 received placebo; per-sample allocation not given. Each sample was drawn 63 days after the first injection (of vaccine or placebo). The repertoire was sequenced with immunoSEQ multiplex PCR; TCRdb's copy has only in-frame clones and lacks some. The sample consists of about 380,000 clones, about four fifths of them appearing once. The material was peripheral blood, obtained in a trial of Ad26.COV2.S vaccine versus placebo. The source is a person aged 18-65 years who received the Ad26.COV2.S COVID-19 vaccine or a placebo.

The chain couples TRBV6-5 to TRBJ2-7; the D gene is possibly TRBD2 (5 bases). Germline CDR1 MNHEY, CDR2 SVGAGI. There are 14 residues in the CDR3. V was clipped by 5 bases and J by 0 bases, with 11 bases between them. CDR3 bases: TGTGCCAGCAGTCCTCGGGGAGTCTCCTACGAGCAGTACTTC. This sequence encodes CASSPRGVSYEQYF.

V is TRBV11-2 and J is TRBJ2-7; tentative D call: TRBD1 (6 bases). Trimming pared 6 bases from V and 6 bases from J, leaving 27 bases between. CDR1 and CDR2 (germline): SGHAT, FQNNGV. The CDR3 is 17 residues long. The CDR3 is CASRVGLRGGRLSEQYF. Written as DNA, the CDR3 is TGTGCCAGCAGGGTCGGGCTACGAGGGGGACGGTTGTCCGAGCAGTACTTC.

This clone was observed a few times. The gene calls are TRBV5-4 and TRBJ2-7; 10 bases are shared with TRBD2. Germline V gives CDR1 SGHNT, CDR2 YYREEE (reference sequence). The length of the CDR3 is 15 residues. The V gene end was trimmed by 3 bases and the J gene end by 3 bases; junction bases not matched to a gene: 6. The CDR3 loop is CASSSRASGSYEQYF. The DNA for the CDR3 is TGTGCCAGCAGCTCCCGGGCTAGCGGGAGCTACGAGCAGTACTTC. Variable domain in full (rest from reference TRBV5-4 and TRBJ2-7): ETGVTQSPTHLIKTRGQQVTLRCSSQSGHNTVSWYQQALGQGPQFIFQYYREEENGRGNFPPRFSGLQFPNYSSELNVNALELDDSALYLCASSSRASGSYEQYFGPGTRLTVT.

This clone was picked up a small number of times. The identical CDR3 is also encoded by other nucleotide sequences in the sample. The rearrangement links TRBV7-9 to TRBJ1-2; D is ambiguous. The V and J ends lost 1 base and 4 bases respectively, with 7 bases between them. Looked up from germline, CDR1 is SEHNR and CDR2 is FQNEAQ (reference sequence). This CDR3 has 13 residues. The CDR3 bases are TGTGCCAGCAGCTTAGGACGAAGCTATGGCTACACCTTC. The encoded protein is CASSLGRSYGYTF.

The chain uses TRBV19 and TRBJ1-2; 7 bases agree with TRBD1. V dropped 2 bases and J dropped 4; count of bases not matched to a gene: 13. The CDR3 sequence is 17 residues long. Per the germline V gene, CDR1 is LNHDA and CDR2 is SQIVND (reference sequence). The CDR3: CASSIPGDSYLLYGYTF. The DNA for the CDR3 is TGTGCCAGTAGTATACCCGGGGACAGCTACCTACTCTATGGCTACACCTTC.

V is TRBV13 and J is TRBJ2-1, with D maybe TRBD2 (5 bases). V was clipped by 7 bases and J by 6 bases, with 19 bases between them. Per the germline V gene, CDR1 is PRHDT and CDR2 is FYEKMQ (reference sequence). This CDR3 has 15 residues. CDR3 region: CASKGDYLPGNEQFF. Written as DNA, the CDR3 is TGTGCCAGCAAAGGCGACTACCTACCCGGCAATGAGCAGTTCTTC. The full variable domain, its missing parts supplied by reference TRBV13 and TRBJ2-1, is AAGVIQSPRHLIKEKRETATLKCYPIPRHDTVYWYQQGPGQDPQFLISFYEKMQSDKGSIPDRFSAQQFSDYHSELNMSSLELGDSALYFCASKGDYLPGNEQFFGPGTRLTVL.

This clone showed up just a few times. Different DNA sequences within this sample yield the same CDR3. The rearrangement links TRBV5-1 to TRBJ1-1; tentative D call: TRBD1 (5 bases). Trimming took 2 bases from V and 3 from J, leaving 14 bases between them. Germline V lookup: CDR1 SGHRS, CDR2 YFSETQ. The CDR3 runs to 15 residues. The CDR3 region is CASSFQGAGDTEAFF. CDR3 nucleotide sequence: TGCGCCAGCAGCTTTCAGGGCGCCGGGGACACTGAAGCTTTCTTT.

The chain carries TRBV3-1 (or the pseudogene TRBV3-2) and TRBJ2-7, with D perhaps TRBD2 (6 bases). The CDR3 contains 14 residues. Deletions cut 3 bases from V and 5 bases from J, with 14 bases between. The germline gives CDR1 LGHDT, CDR2 YNNKEL (reference sequence). CDR3 nucleotide sequence: TGTGCCAGCAGCCATCCGGGACTGGACCACGAGCAGTACTTC. Amino acids: CASSHPGLDHEQYF.

Remarks on this clone: This specimen includes other DNA sequences encoding the same CDR3. J is TRBJ2-5 and V is TRBV7-9, with 7 nucleotides matching TRBD1. V was pared by 3 bases and J by 4 bases, with 5 bases of the junction left unmatched. The CDR3 has 14 residues. Germline V gene sequence: CDR1 SEHNR, CDR2 FQNEAQ (reference sequence). CDR3 bases: TGTGCCAGCAGCTTCCCGACAGGGCGAGAGACCCAGTACTTC. As protein: CASSFPTGRETQYF.

The rearrangement uses TRBV6-5 and TRBJ2-7; no definite D call. Per germline, CDR1 MNHEY and CDR2 SVGAGI. The CDR3 spans 14 residues. Trimming stripped 2 bases from V and 3 bases from J, with 11 bases between. CDR3 bases: TGTGCCAGCAGTTACGCGCCAGATAACTACGAGCAGTACTTC. Its protein product is CASSYAPDNYEQYF.

This rearrangement joins TRBV9 to TRBJ2-3, with 7 positions matching TRBD1. This CDR3 comprises 15 residues. Germline lookup yields CDR1 SGDLS and CDR2 YYNGEE. Losses at the gene ends were 0 bases for V and 5 bases for J; bases not matched to a gene: 6. In nucleotides, the CDR3 is TGTGCCAGCAGCGTAGAGCGGCAGGGGGTAGATACGCAGTATTTT. It codes for CASSVERQGVDTQYF.

The chain has TRBV3-1 (or the pseudogene TRBV3-2) and TRBJ2-5; tentative D call: TRBD2 (5 bases). V lost 4 bases, J lost 1 base, and 10 bases lay in between. Germline V gene sequence: CDR1 LGHDT, CDR2 YNNKEL (reference sequence). The CDR3 has 14 amino acids. CDR3 region: CASSPAGVQETQYF. CDR3 nucleotide sequence: TGTGCCAGCAGCCCTGCCGGGGTCCAAGAGACCCAGTACTTC.

The V and J genes are TRBV5-1 and TRBJ2-3, with 7 bases identical to TRBD1. The CDR3 has 16 amino acids. Germline CDR1 reads SGHRS; CDR2 reads YFSETQ. The junction had 12 bases not matched to a gene; V was cut back by 6 bases and J by 2 bases. The CDR3 DNA reads TGCGCCAGCACCCCCCGACAGGGTATGAACACAGATACGCAGTATTTT. This translates into CASTPRQGMNTDTQYF.

The J gene is TRBJ2-1, the V gene TRBV11-2; the D is unclear. Trimming shortened V by 6 bases and J by 8 bases, and 23 bases separated the two germline ends. Germline CDR1 reads SGHAT; CDR2 reads FQNNGV. This CDR3 contains 16 residues. Here the CDR3 reads CASRPWLGLKGDEQFF. CDR3 in DNA: TGTGCCAGCAGACCCTGGTTGGGCCTCAAAGGCGATGAGCAGTTCTTC.

This chain joins TRBV3-1 (or the pseudogene TRBV3-2) and TRBJ1-3; 10 nucleotides line up with TRBD1. V dropped 3 bases and J dropped 5; count of bases not matched to a gene: 10. Per the germline V gene, CDR1 is LGHDT and CDR2 is YNNKEL (reference sequence). This CDR3 has 17 amino acids. The CDR3 reads CASSQVGTGVLRNTIYF. The CDR3 DNA reads as TGTGCCAGCAGCCAGGTCGGGACAGGGGTTTTGAGAAACACCATATATTTT.

The chain couples TRBV2 to TRBJ1-6; D perhaps matches TRBD1 (6 bases). The CDR3 sequence is 17 residues long. V gave up 6 bases and J gave up 8 bases, with 23 bases separating them. Germline loops: CDR1 SNHLY, CDR2 FYNNEI. In DNA form, the CDR3 reads TGTGCCAGCAGGCCGGGACACCTCCCCGATTGGGATTCACCCCTCCACTTT. Its protein product is CASRPGHLPDWDSPLHF.

This chain uses TRBV7-9 with TRBJ2-5, with D unresolved. The V gene's germline CDR1 is SEHNR and CDR2 FQNEAQ (reference sequence). This CDR3 has 15 residues. Trimming removed 5 bases at V and 1 base at J, with 14 bases between. CDR3 residues: CASSLAALAQETQYF. In DNA form, the CDR3 reads TGTGCCAGCAGCCTTGCAGCTCTTGCCCAAGAGACCCAGTACTTC.